The entry that follows covers one T cell receptor (beta chain) sequence. Repertoires were generated with immunoSEQ multiplex PCR, while TCRdb's copy carries only in-frame clones and drops some. The repertoire holds roughly 90,000 clones, over 70% seen once, with approximately 3.9% in the top ten. Lung cancer patients with chemo-refractory metastatic non-small-cell disease were given focal radiation plus CTLA-4 blockade with ipilimumab. The data stem from a study of radiotherapy plus CTLA-4 blockade in lung cancer. Germline values: CDR1 WSHSY, CDR2 SAAADI. The CDR3 loop spans 14 amino acids. After removal of 3 bases from V and 2 bases from J, the junction contained 3 bases not matched to a gene.

This sequence originates from a human donor with non-small cell lung cancer who had a partial response to radiotherapy plus ipilimumab. Some clones in this sample may be carry-over from other donors' samples. This chain joins TRBV10-2 and TRBJ1-2, with TRBD1 matching 7 bases. The sample consisted of peripheral blood, taken from a patient treated with radiotherapy plus ipilimumab. CDR3 bases: TGCGCCAGCAGTGAATCGGGACAGAACTATGGCTACACCTTC. It is translated as CASSESGQNYGYTF.